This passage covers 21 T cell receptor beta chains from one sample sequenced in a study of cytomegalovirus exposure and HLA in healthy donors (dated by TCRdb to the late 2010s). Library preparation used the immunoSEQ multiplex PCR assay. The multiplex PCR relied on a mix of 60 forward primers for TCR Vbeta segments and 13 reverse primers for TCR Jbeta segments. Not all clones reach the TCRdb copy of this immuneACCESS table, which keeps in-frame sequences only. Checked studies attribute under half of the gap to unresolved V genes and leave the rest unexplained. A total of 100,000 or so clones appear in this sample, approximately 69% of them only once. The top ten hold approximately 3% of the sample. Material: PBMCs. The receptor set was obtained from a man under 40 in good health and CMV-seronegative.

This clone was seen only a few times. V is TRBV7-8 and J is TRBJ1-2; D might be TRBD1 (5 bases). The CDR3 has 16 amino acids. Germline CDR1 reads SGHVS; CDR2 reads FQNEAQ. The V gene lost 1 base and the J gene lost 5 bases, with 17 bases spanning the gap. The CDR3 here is CASSLGRAVEDYGYTF. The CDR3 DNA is TGTGCCAGCAGCTTAGGCAGGGCCGTTGAGGATTATGGCTACACCTTC.

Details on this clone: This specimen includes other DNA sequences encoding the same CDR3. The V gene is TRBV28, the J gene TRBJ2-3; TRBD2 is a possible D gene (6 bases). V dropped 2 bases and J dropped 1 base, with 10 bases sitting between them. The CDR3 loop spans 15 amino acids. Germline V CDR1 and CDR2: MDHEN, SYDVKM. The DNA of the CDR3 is TGTGCCAGCAGTTTAGGAGGGACTGGCACAGATACGCAGTATTTT. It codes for CASSLGGTGTDTQYF.

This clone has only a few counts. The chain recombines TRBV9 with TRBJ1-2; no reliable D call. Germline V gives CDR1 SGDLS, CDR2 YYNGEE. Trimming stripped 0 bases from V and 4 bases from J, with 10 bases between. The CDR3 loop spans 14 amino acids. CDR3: CASSVGSFGYGYTF. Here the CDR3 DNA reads TGTGCCAGCAGCGTAGGTAGTTTTGGCTATGGCTACACCTTC.

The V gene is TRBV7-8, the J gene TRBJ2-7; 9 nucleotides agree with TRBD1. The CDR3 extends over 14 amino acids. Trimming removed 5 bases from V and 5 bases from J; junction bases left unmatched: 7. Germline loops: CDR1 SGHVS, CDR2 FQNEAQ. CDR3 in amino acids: CASSTSGQGNEQYF. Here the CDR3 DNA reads TGTGCCAGCAGCACCAGTGGACAGGGGAACGAGCAGTACTTC.

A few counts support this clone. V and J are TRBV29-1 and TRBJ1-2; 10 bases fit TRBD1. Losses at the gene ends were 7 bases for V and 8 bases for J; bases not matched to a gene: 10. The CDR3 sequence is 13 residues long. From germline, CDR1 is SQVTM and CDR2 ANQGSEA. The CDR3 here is CSARQGATGGYTF. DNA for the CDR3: TGCAGCGCTAGACAGGGGGCGACGGGCGGCTACACCTTC.

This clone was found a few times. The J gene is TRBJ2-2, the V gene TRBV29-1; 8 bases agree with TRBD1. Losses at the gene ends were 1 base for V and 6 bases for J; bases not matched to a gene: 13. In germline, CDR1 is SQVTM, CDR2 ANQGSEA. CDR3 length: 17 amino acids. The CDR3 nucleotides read TGCAGCGTTGAAGTTGGGGGGACAGGTTTGGCCCCCGGGGAGCTGTTTTTT. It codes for CSVEVGGTGLAPGELFF.

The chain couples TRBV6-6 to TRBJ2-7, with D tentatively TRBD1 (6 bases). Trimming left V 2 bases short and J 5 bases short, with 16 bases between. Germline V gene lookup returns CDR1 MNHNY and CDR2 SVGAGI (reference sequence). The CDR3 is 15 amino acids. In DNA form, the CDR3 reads TGTGCCAGCAGTTACGGGTCAACAGGGACACACGAGCAGTACTTC. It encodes CASSYGSTGTHEQYF.

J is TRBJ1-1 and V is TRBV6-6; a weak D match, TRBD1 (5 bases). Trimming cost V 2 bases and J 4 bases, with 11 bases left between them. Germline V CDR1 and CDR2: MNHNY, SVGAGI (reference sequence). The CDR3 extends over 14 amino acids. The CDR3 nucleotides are TGTGCCAGCAGTTACGAGGGGAGGGGCACTGAAGCTTTCTTT. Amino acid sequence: CASSYEGRGTEAFF.

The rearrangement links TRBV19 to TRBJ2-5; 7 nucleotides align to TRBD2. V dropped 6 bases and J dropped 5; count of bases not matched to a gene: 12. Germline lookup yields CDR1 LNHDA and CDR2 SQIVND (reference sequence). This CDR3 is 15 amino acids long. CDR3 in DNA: TGTGCCAGTAGCAATGTCCCGGGGGGTCGGGAGACCCAGTACTTC. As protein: CASSNVPGGRETQYF.

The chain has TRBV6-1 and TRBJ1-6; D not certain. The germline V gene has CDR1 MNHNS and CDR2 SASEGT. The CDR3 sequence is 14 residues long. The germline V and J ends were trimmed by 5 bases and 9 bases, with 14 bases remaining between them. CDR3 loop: CASSQFDEGSPLHF. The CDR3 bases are TGTGCCAGCAGTCAGTTTGATGAGGGTTCACCCCTCCACTTT.

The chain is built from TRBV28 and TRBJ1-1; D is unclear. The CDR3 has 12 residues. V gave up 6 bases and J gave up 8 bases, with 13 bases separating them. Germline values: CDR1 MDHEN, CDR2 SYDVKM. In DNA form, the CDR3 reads TGTGCCAGCAGCCTCCCCGGACTGGAAGCTTTCTTT. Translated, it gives CASSLPGLEAFF.

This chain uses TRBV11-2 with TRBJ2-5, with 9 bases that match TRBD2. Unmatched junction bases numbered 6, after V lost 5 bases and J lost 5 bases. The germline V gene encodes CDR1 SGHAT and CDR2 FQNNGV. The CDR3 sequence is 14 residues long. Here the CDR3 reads CASSPGLALETQYF. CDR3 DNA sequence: TGTGCCAGCAGCCCCGGACTAGCGCTCGAGACCCAGTACTTC.

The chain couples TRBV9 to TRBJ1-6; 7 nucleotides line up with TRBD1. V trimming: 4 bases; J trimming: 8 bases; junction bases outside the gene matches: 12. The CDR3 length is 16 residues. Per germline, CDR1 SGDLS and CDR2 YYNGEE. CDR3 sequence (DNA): TGTGCCAGCAGCCCCCGACAGGGTCCTATGCATTCACCCCTCCACTTT. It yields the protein CASSPRQGPMHSPLHF.

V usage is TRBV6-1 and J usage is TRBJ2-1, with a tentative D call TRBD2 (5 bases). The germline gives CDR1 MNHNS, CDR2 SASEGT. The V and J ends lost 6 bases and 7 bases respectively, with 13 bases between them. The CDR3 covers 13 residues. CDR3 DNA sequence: TGTGCCAGCAGATCGGGATGGACTAATGAGCAGTTCTTC. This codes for CASRSGWTNEQFF.

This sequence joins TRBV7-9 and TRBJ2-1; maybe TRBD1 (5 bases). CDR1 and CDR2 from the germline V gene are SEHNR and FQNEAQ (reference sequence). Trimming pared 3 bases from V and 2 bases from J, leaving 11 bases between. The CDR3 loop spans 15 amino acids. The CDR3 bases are TGTGCCAGCAGCTTGAAGTTGACAGCCTACAATGAGCAGTTCTTC. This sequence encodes CASSLKLTAYNEQFF.

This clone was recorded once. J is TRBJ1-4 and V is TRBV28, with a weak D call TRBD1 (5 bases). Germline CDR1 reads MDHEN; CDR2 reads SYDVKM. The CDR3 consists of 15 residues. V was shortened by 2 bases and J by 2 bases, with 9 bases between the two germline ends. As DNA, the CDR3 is TGTGCCAGCAGTTTACCAGGGTTTACTAATGAAAAACTGTTTTTT. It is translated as CASSLPGFTNEKLFF. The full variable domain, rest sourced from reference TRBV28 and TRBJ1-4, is DVKVTQSSRYLVKRTGEKVFLECVQDMDHENMFWYRQDPGLGLRLIYFSYDVKMKEKGDIPEGYSVSREKKERFSLILESASTNQTSMYLCASSLPGFTNEKLFFGSGTQLSVL.

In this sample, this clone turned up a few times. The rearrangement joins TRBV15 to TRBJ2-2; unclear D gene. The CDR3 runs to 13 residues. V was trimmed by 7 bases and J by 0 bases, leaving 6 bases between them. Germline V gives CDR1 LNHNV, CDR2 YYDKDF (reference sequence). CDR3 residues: CATKTPNTGELFF. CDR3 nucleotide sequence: TGTGCCACCAAGACACCGAACACCGGGGAGCTGTTTTTT. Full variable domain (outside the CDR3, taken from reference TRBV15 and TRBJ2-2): DAMVIQNPRYQVTQFGKPVTLSCSQTLNHNVMYWYQQKSSQAPKLLFHYYDKDFNNEADTPDNFQSRRPNTSFCFLDIRSPGLGDTAMYLCATKTPNTGELFFGEGSRLTVL.

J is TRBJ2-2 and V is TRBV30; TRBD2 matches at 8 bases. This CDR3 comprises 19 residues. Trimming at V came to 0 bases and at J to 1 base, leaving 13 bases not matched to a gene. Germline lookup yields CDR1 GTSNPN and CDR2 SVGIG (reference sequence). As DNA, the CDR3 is TGTGCCTGGAGTGTACGACGTAAAGCGGGGGCCCTGAACACCGGGGAGCTGTTTTTT. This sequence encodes CAWSVRRKAGALNTGELFF.

Written as DNA, the CDR3 is TGTGCCAGCACTAGACAGGGGGATTCACCCCTCCACTTT. This codes for CASTRQGDSPLHF. The genes are TRBV6-6 and TRBJ1-6; 9 positions agree with TRBD1. V shed 7 bases, J shed 8 bases, and the junction held 3 bases outside the gene matches. The length of the CDR3 is 13 residues. Looked up from germline, CDR1 is MNHNY and CDR2 is SVGAGI (reference sequence).

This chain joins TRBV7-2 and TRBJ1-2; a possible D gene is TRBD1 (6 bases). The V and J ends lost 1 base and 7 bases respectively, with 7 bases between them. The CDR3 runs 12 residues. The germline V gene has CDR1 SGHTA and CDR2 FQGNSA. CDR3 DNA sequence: TGTGCCAGCAGCTTAGGAGGGGGTGGCTACACCTTC. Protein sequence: CASSLGGGGYTF.

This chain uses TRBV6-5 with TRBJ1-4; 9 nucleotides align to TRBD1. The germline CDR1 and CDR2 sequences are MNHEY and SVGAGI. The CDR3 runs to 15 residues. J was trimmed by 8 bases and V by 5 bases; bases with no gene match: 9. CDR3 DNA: TGTGCCAGCAGTACTACCGGGACAGGGAGGGAAAAACTGTTTTTT. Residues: CASSTTGTGREKLFF.